This T cell receptor beta chain came from a study of T cell repertoires in cytomegalovirus infection. For the study at large: Public TCR beta signatures indicated both CMV infection and matching HLA type.

This clonotype was seen repeatedly, ten times or more. The antigen remains undetermined. Study-wide results and limits: People with CMV and the relevant HLA were identified by cumulative public TCR beta family frequency. HLA-C-restricted CMV-specific TCR beta clonotypes prevailed in the ex vivo response.

Each CDR3 protein is one row after TCRdb ran MiXCR on the reads. The sample contains around 330,000 distinct CDR3 sequences, about 17% of which appear only once. The V gene's germline CDR1 is SGHVS and CDR2 FQNEAQ. This CDR3 region has 11 residues. V dropped 2 bases and J dropped 5 bases, with 3 bases sitting between them. This sequence was found in a human donor in good health (CMV status not recorded). Some clones in this sample may be carry-over from other donors' samples. The sequenced sample consisted of PBMCs. The chain uses TRBV7-8 and TRBJ2-5; no definite D call. The CDR3 DNA reads TGTGCCAGCAGCTTAATGGAGACCCAGTACTTC. Protein product: CASSLMETQYF.